This is a list of T cell receptor beta chains from one sample in a study of blood T cell repertoires in COVID-19. The data were produced by immunoSEQ multiplex PCR, yet TCRdb's version contains in-frame clones alone and is incomplete. The data contain about 140,000 clones, roughly 80% of them seen just once; the ten biggest clones take up approximately 8%. Sequencing used peripheral blood. The source of these receptors is a human donor in a cohort sampled during active COVID-19. The CDR3 runs from the conserved cysteine through the conserved F or W. The D gene is left open where the match is weak. A row's size may be missing; if present it is once, few, many or a size class.

>once|TRBJ2-7|TRBV4-1|NA
CASSPLGGDEQYF
TGCGCCAGCAGCCCCCTCGGCGGGGACGAGCAGTACTTC
>NA|TRBJ2-7|TRBV19|NA
CASSVLFSGEQYF
TGTGCCAGTAGTGTCCTTTTTTCGGGCGAGCAGTACTTC
>NA|TRBJ2-5|TRBV7-9|TRBD2
CASSVTSGGAGETQYF
TGTGCCAGCAGCGTTACTAGCGGGGGAGCCGGGGAGACCCAGTACTTC
>NA|TRBJ1-1|TRBV18|NA
CASSSTGYTEAFF
TGTGCCAGCTCATCAACAGGGTACACTGAAGCTTTCTTT
>NA|TRBJ2-2|TRBV11-3|TRBD1
CASSTRQGDYTGELFF
TGTGCCAGCAGCACCCGACAGGGGGATTACACCGGGGAGCTGTTTTTT
>NA|TRBJ2-7|TRBV20-1|NA
CSASVGITKYF
TGCAGTGCCTCGGTCGGGATTACGAAGTACTTC
>once|TRBJ2-3|TRBV28|TRBD2
CASSGTSGGTDTQYF
TGTGCCAGCAGTGGGACTAGCGGGGGCACAGATACGCAGTATTTT
>once|TRBJ2-2|TRBV6-1|NA
CASSEFAIMNTGELFF
TGTGCCAGCAGTGAATTTGCGATCATGAACACCGGGGAGCTGTTTTTT
>few|TRBJ1-6|TRBV5-1|NA
CASSLDGSPLHF
TGCGCCAGCAGCTTGGACGGTTCACCCCTCCACTTT
>NA|TRBJ1-2|TRBV10-3|TRBD1
CATRIWTGGVDYGYTF
TGTGCCACCCGGATTTGGACAGGGGGAGTTGACTATGGCTACACCTTC
>NA|TRBJ2-3|TRBV9|NA
CASSLLWKGPDTQYF
TGTGCCAGCAGCCTACTCTGGAAGGGGCCAGATACGCAGTATTTT
>NA|TRBJ1-2|TRBV21-1|NA
CASSKCENRGSYGYTF
TGTGCCAGCAGCAAATGCGAAAACAGGGGGTCCTATGGCTACACCTTC
>NA|TRBJ1-6|TRBV11-1|NA
CASSVDSTHSPLHF
TGTGCCAGCAGCGTCGACAGTACTCATTCACCCCTCCACTTT
>NA|TRBJ2-1|TRBV27|NA
CASSPPQSYPYNEQFF
TGTGCCAGCAGCCCCCCCCAGTCATACCCCTACAATGAGCAGTTCTTC
>NA|TRBJ2-5|TRBV5-6|TRBD2
CASSGSLAGGIQETQYF
TGTGCCAGCAGCGGCTCACTAGCGGGGGGTATTCAAGAGACCCAGTACTTC
>NA|TRBJ2-1|TRBV24-1|TRBD2
CATSHSGTSLNEQFF
TGTGCCACCAGTCATTCTGGGACTAGCCTTAATGAGCAGTTCTTC
>NA|TRBJ1-2|TRBV19|NA
CASSPSGGLPNYGYTF
TGTGCCAGTAGCCCGAGCGGGGGCCTTCCTAACTATGGCTACACCTTC
>NA|TRBJ2-7|TRBV4-1|NA
CASSQVVGRHYEQYF
TGCGCCAGCAGCCAAGTAGTGGGCAGACACTACGAGCAGTACTTC
>many|TRBJ1-4|TRBV7-9|NA
CASTVWIGGLTNQKLFF
TGTGCCAGCACCGTGTGGATTGGGGGACTTACGAATCAGAAACTGTTTTTT
>few|TRBJ2-7|TRBV4-1|TRBD1
CASSQVVAGGNEQYF
TGCGCCAGCAGCCAAGTCGTAGCAGGGGGTAACGAGCAGTACTTC
>NA|TRBJ2-4|TRBV6-5|TRBD1
CASRQGTGQGNIQYF
TGTGCCAGCAGACAGGGAACCGGACAGGGTAACATTCAGTACTTC
>NA|TRBJ2-2|TRBV5-1|TRBD1
CASSAGQGYTGELFF
TGCGCCAGCAGCGCGGGACAGGGGTACACCGGGGAGCTGTTTTTT
>NA|TRBJ2-5|TRBV18|NA
CASSPAGFGGETQYF
TGTGCCAGCTCACCCGCGGGATTCGGAGGAGAGACCCAGTACTTC
>NA|TRBJ2-5|TRBV7-2|NA
CASSRTPQETQYF
TGTGCCAGCAGCCGGACACCCCAAGAGACCCAGTACTTC
>NA|TRBJ1-1|TRBV5-1|TRBD1
CASSIQGTGVSPTEAFF
TGCGCCAGCAGCATCCAGGGGACAGGAGTTTCGCCCACTGAAGCTTTCTTT
>NA|TRBJ1-2|TRBV28|NA
CASSRQTGNYGYTF
TGTGCCAGCAGTCGACAGACTGGTAACTATGGCTACACCTTC
>NA|TRBJ2-7|TRBV6-6|TRBD1
CASSYPSTGVDEQYF
TGTGCCAGCAGTTACCCTTCAACAGGGGTCGACGAGCAGTACTTC
>NA|TRBJ2-2|TRBV29-1|NA
CSVSQGYLNTGELFF
TGCAGCGTCTCCCAGGGCTATTTGAACACCGGGGAGCTGTTTTTT
>NA|TRBJ2-2|TRBV7-9|NA
CAPGDRNTGELFF
TGTGCCCCGGGGGACAGGAACACCGGGGAGCTGTTTTTT
>NA|TRBJ2-1|TRBV18|NA
CASSPPVSNEQFF
TGTGCCAGCTCACCACCGGTCAGCAATGAGCAGTTCTTC
>NA|TRBJ2-7|TRBV5-1|NA
CASSRTSLKGQDYEQYF
TGCGCCAGCAGCCGGACCTCCCTGAAGGGACAAGACTACGAGCAGTACTTC
>NA|TRBJ2-5|TRBV18|TRBD2
CASSPKGREETQYF
TGTGCCAGCTCACCAAAGGGGAGGGAAGAGACCCAGTACTTC
>NA|TRBJ2-2|TRBV7-9|NA
CASSPPGTGELFF
TGTGCCAGCAGCCCCCCAGGGACCGGGGAGCTGTTTTTT
>NA|TRBJ2-7|TRBV10-3|NA
CAISRSSYEQYF
TGTGCCATCAGCCGGAGCTCCTACGAGCAGTACTTC
>few|TRBJ2-2|TRBV6-5|NA
CASCRRADTGELFF
TGTGCCAGCTGTCGCAGGGCGGACACCGGGGAGCTGTTTTTT
>NA|TRBJ2-5|TRBV7-2|TRBD1
CASSLASGTGGQETQYF
TGTGCCAGCAGCTTAGCCTCCGGGACAGGGGGCCAAGAGACCCAGTACTTC
>NA|TRBJ1-1|TRBV5-1|NA
CASNPGGVGIGTEAFF
TGCGCCAGCAACCCCGGGGGAGTGGGTATCGGCACTGAAGCTTTCTTT
>NA|TRBJ2-7|TRBV9|TRBD1
CASSVGQGAFYEQYF
TGTGCCAGCAGCGTAGGACAGGGGGCCTTTTACGAGCAGTACTTC
>NA|TRBJ2-7|TRBV11-3|TRBD1
CASSLSPGQGYEQYF
TGTGCCAGCAGCTTAAGCCCGGGACAGGGTTACGAGCAGTACTTC
>NA|TRBJ2-2|TRBV13|TRBD1
CASSAWTGSNTGELFF
TGTGCCAGCAGCGCCTGGACAGGGTCGAACACCGGGGAGCTGTTTTTT
>NA|TRBJ2-5|TRBV12-5|TRBD1
CASGDGQGAYETQYF
TGTGCTAGTGGGGACGGACAGGGGGCGTATGAGACCCAGTACTTC
>NA|TRBJ1-5|TRBV10-1|TRBD1
CASSYTGAGKPQHF
TGCGCCAGCAGTTATACAGGGGCGGGGAAGCCCCAGCATTTT
>NA|TRBJ1-5|TRBV18|NA
CASSDTSNQPQHF
TGTGCCAGCTCGGACACAAGCAATCAGCCCCAGCATTTT
>NA|TRBJ2-5|TRBV27|TRBD2
CASSATSSETQYF
TGTGCCAGCAGTGCGACTAGCTCGGAGACCCAGTACTTC
>NA|TRBJ1-5|TRBV7-9|NA
CASSQHNQPQHF
TGTGCCAGCAGCCAACATAATCAGCCCCAGCATTTT
>NA|TRBJ1-3|TRBV11-2|NA
CASSITTGGNTIYF
TGTGCCAGCAGCATCACGACAGGTGGAAACACCATATATTTT
>NA|TRBJ2-5|TRBV29-1|NA
CSGGRAQETQYF
TGCAGCGGGGGGCGGGCTCAAGAGACCCAGTACTTC
>NA|TRBJ2-2|TRBV7-9|TRBD1
CASSSDRATGELFF
TGTGCCAGCAGCTCGGACAGGGCCACCGGGGAGCTGTTTTTT
>NA|TRBJ1-3|TRBV12-5|TRBD1
CASGLGPGQFSGNTIYF
TGTGCTAGTGGTTTGGGCCCGGGACAGTTCTCTGGAAACACCATATATTTT
>NA|TRBJ2-2|TRBV24-1|TRBD2
CATSEPTSGGNTGELFF
TGTGCCACCAGTGAGCCCACTAGCGGGGGGAACACCGGGGAGCTGTTTTTT
>few|TRBJ1-5|TRBV6-5|TRBD1
CASRGTGREQPQHF
TGTGCCAGCAGGGGGACAGGGAGGGAACAGCCCCAGCATTTT
>once|TRBJ2-1|TRBV12-3/TRBV12-4|NA
CALSTGAYNEQFF
TGTGCCCTCTCCACGGGGGCCTACAATGAGCAGTTCTTC
>NA|TRBJ2-7|TRBV7-2|NA
CASSSGQKSYEQYF
TGTGCCAGCAGCTCCGGACAGAAATCCTACGAGCAGTACTTC